Shown below are 22 T cell receptor beta chains from a single sample sequenced in a study of neoadjuvant anti-PD-1 for oral cavity cancer. Profiling relied on immunoSEQ multiplex PCR, and the TCRdb table lists in-frame clones only, not all of them. The repertoire holds approximately 23,000 clones, with 40% to 55% as singletons. Time point given: after neoadjuvant nivolumab, at surgical resection. Specimen: tumor tissue, collected after nivolumab (anti-PD-1) treatment. The source of these receptors is a person aged 40-85 years with oral cavity squamous cell carcinoma.

This chain uses TRBV6-5 with TRBJ1-2, with unresolved D. Deletions cut 6 bases from V and 1 base from J, with 12 bases between. The CDR3 is made up of 14 amino acids. From germline, CDR1 is MNHEY and CDR2 SVGAGI. CDR3 sequence (DNA): TGTGCCAGCAGCACCGACATGTTTAACTATGGCTACACCTTC. As protein: CASSTDMFNYGYTF.

This clone appeared once. V is TRBV4-3 and J is TRBJ2-7, with TRBD1 matching over 7 bases. V shed 1 base and J 6 bases; nucleotides not matched to a gene: 9. CDR3 length: 15 residues. Looked up from germline, CDR1 is LGHNA and CDR2 is YSLEER. This CDR3 reads CASSQVRSGGTEQYF. The DNA for the CDR3 is TGCGCCAGCAGCCAAGTAAGGTCAGGGGGAACCGAGCAGTACTTC.

This clone was detected only a few times. The chain combines TRBV7-2 with TRBJ1-5, with D tentatively TRBD1 (5 bases). V was pared by 1 base and J by 7 bases, with 11 bases between. The germline gives CDR1 SGHTA, CDR2 FQGNSA. The length of the CDR3 is 14 residues. For the CDR3, the DNA is TGTGCCAGCAGCTTAGGCTCTTGGGGGCAGCCCCAGCATTTT. Translation gives CASSLGSWGQPQHF.

The gene calls are TRBV19 and TRBJ2-5, with D possibly TRBD2 on 5 matching bases. Trimming pared 7 bases from V and 2 bases from J, leaving 14 bases between. Germline CDR1 is LNHDA and CDR2 is SQIVND (reference sequence). The length of the CDR3 is 14 residues. The CDR3 nucleotides read TGTGCCAGTAACTCAAACGGGATTCAAGAGACCCAGTACTTC. Amino acids: CASNSNGIQETQYF. Combining the CDR3 with reference TRBV19 and TRBJ2-5 gives the whole variable domain DGGITQSPKYLFRKEGQNVTLSCEQNLNHDAMYWYRQDPGQGLRLIYYSQIVNDFQKGDIAEGYSVSREKKESFPLTVTSAQKNPTAFYLCASNSNGIQETQYFGPGTRLLVL.

This chain joins TRBV4-1 and TRBJ2-2; a possible D gene is TRBD2 (7 bases). Germline values: CDR1 MGHRA, CDR2 YSYEKL. This CDR3 spans 15 amino acids. The ends were cut back, 1 base at V and 6 bases at J, with 12 bases in the middle. CDR3 protein: CASSQGPGGPGELFF. Written as DNA, the CDR3 is TGCGCCAGCAGCCAAGGGCCCGGGGGGCCCGGGGAGCTGTTTTTT.

This sequence joins TRBV11-2 and TRBJ1-3; unclear D gene. Trimming took off 4 bases at V and 0 bases at J, with 10 bases between the two ends. The CDR3 has 15 residues. Germline CDR1 SGHAT, CDR2 FQNNGV. Here the CDR3 reads CASSSGILSGNTIYF. CDR3 sequence (DNA): TGTGCCAGCAGCTCGGGTATCCTCTCTGGAAACACCATATATTTT.

V and J are TRBV5-1 and TRBJ1-1, with a weak D call TRBD1 (5 bases). Trimming removed 0 bases at V and 0 bases at J, with 12 bases between. The CDR3 runs to 16 residues. CDR1 is SGHRS, CDR2 YFSETQ, per germline. The CDR3 DNA reads as TGCGCCAGCAGCTTGGGATCGGGGCAGTTGAACACTGAAGCTTTCTTT. This sequence encodes CASSLGSGQLNTEAFF.

The CDR3 nucleotides are TGTGCCAGCAGCTTAGTCGGCGGGGGGACCCAGAAGGAGACCCAGTACTTC. Its translation: CASSLVGGGTQKETQYF. The gene calls are TRBV7-9 and TRBJ2-5; 8 bases map to TRBD2. CDR1 SEHNR and CDR2 FQNEAQ come from the germline V gene (reference sequence). The J segment lost 5 bases and the V segment lost 1 base, leaving 12 bases of the junction unmatched. This CDR3 spans 17 amino acids. Full variable domain (remainder filled in from reference TRBV7-9 and TRBJ2-5): DTGVSQNPRHKITKRGQNVTFRCDPISEHNRLYWYRQTLGQGPEFLTYFQNEAQLEKSRLLSDRFSAERPKGSFSTLEIQRTEQGDSAMYLCASSLVGGGTQKETQYFGPGTRLLVL.

This chain uses TRBV6-5 with TRBJ1-3; D call uncertain. V lost 3 bases, J lost 1 base, and 10 bases lay in between. The germline V gene has CDR1 MNHEY and CDR2 SVGAGI. The CDR3 length is 15 residues. The CDR3 region has the DNA TGTGCCAGCAGTTATCCCCCGGATTCTGGAAACACCATATATTTT. Protein sequence: CASSYPPDSGNTIYF.

This sequence joins TRBV11-2 and TRBJ2-5; TRBD1 is a possible D gene (5 bases). From germline, CDR1 is SGHAT and CDR2 FQNNGV. The germline V and J ends were trimmed by 5 bases and 5 bases, with 15 bases remaining between them. This CDR3 is 14 amino acids long. The CDR3 DNA is TGTGCCAGCAGCCCCGTGGGGCTCGGGGAGACCCAGTACTTC. Translating gives CASSPVGLGETQYF.

The chain combines TRBV27 with TRBJ2-7; TRBD2 might be the D (5 bases). CDR3 length: 13 amino acids. V was shortened by 3 bases and J by 3 bases, with 9 bases between the two germline ends. Germline values: CDR1 MNHEY, CDR2 SMNVEV (reference sequence). The CDR3 loop is CASSLWAGYEQYF. The CDR3 DNA reads as TGTGCCAGCAGTTTGTGGGCGGGCTACGAGCAGTACTTC.

This clone was counted a single time. The chain carries TRBV4-2 and TRBJ2-1; tentative D call: TRBD2 (6 bases). Germline CDR1 LGHNA, CDR2 YNFKEQ. V lost 0 bases and J 8 bases, leaving 14 bases between the germline ends. The CDR3 length is 15 residues. The CDR3 loop reads CASSQELGREDEQFF. The CDR3 region has the DNA TGTGCCAGCAGCCAAGAGTTGGGTAGGGAGGATGAGCAGTTCTTC.

The DNA for the CDR3 is TGTGCCAGCAGTGACGGGGACTACAATGAGCAGTTCTTC. Its protein product is CASSDGDYNEQFF. The V and J genes are TRBV6-4 and TRBJ2-1; D uncertain. The germline V gene has CDR1 MRHNA and CDR2 SNTAGT. The CDR3 runs to 13 residues. The germline V and J ends were trimmed by 2 bases and 3 bases, with 5 bases remaining between them.

The gene calls are TRBV7-9 and TRBJ1-1; no firm D call. Germline V gene sequence: CDR1 SEHNR, CDR2 FQNEAQ (reference sequence). Trimming shortened V by 3 bases and J by 1 base, and 6 bases separated the two germline ends. CDR3 length: 13 residues. CDR3 protein: CASSLQPNTEAFF. Written as DNA, the CDR3 is TGTGCCAGCAGCTTGCAGCCGAACACTGAAGCTTTCTTT. Combining the CDR3 with reference TRBV7-9 and TRBJ1-1 gives the whole variable domain DTGVSQNPRHKITKRGQNVTFRCDPISEHNRLYWYRQTLGQGPEFLTYFQNEAQLEKSRLLSDRFSAERPKGSFSTLEIQRTEQGDSAMYLCASSLQPNTEAFFGQGTRLTVV.

The chain joins TRBV27 to TRBJ2-7, with D perhaps TRBD2 (5 bases). The V end lost 3 bases, the J end lost 6 bases, and 12 bases lay between the germline ends. CDR1 and CDR2 (germline): MNHEY, SMNVEV (reference sequence). This CDR3 has 13 residues. The CDR3 bases are TGTGCCAGCAGTTTTTTCACAGAGGGCGAGCAGTACTTC. Translated, it gives CASSFFTEGEQYF.

The chain is built from TRBV28 and TRBJ2-1; maybe TRBD2 (5 bases). The CDR3 is 15 amino acids. Trimming pared 3 bases from V and 5 bases from J, leaving 14 bases between. Per germline, CDR1 MDHEN and CDR2 SYDVKM. The CDR3 DNA follows: TGTGCCAGCAGTTTGGCCAGCGGTCCCCACAATGAGCAGTTCTTC. It specifies CASSLASGPHNEQFF.

The rearrangement joins TRBV4-2 to TRBJ2-7; 10 bases align to TRBD1. V shed 4 bases, J shed 4 bases, and the junction held 7 bases outside the gene matches. CDR3 length: 15 residues. In germline, CDR1 is LGHNA, CDR2 YNFKEQ. The CDR3 DNA reads TGTGCCAGCAGCCCTTCCGGGACAGGGGTATACGAGCAGTACTTC. Its translation: CASSPSGTGVYEQYF.

The chain has TRBV11-2 and TRBJ2-1; a possible D gene is TRBD2 (7 bases). Germline V lookup: CDR1 SGHAT, CDR2 FQNNGV. The CDR3 sequence is 16 residues long. Trimming removed 3 bases at V and 2 bases at J, with 14 bases between. The CDR3 nucleotides read TGTGCCAGCAGCTTTCATAAGGGGGGGGCCTACAATGAGCAGTTCTTC. It specifies CASSFHKGGAYNEQFF.

This clone was seen only a few times. The V and J genes are TRBV18 and TRBJ2-5; weak D call: TRBD1 (6 bases). Deletions cut 3 bases from V and 4 bases from J, with 12 bases between. From germline, CDR1 is KGHSH and CDR2 LQKENI. This CDR3 region has 14 residues. The CDR3 reads CASSPDSSRETQYF. The CDR3 region has the DNA TGTGCCAGCTCACCGGACAGCTCCAGAGAGACCCAGTACTTC.

The chain employs TRBV28 and TRBJ1-1; 9 nucleotides line up with TRBD1. CDR1 is MDHEN and CDR2 is SYDVKM in the germline V gene. V trimming: 3 bases; J trimming: 12 bases; junction bases outside the gene matches: 11. This CDR3 comprises 14 residues. DNA of the CDR3: TGTGCCAGCAGTTTGGGGACAGGGTTTATACGGTCTTTCTTT. Translating gives CASSLGTGFIRSFF.

This clone turned up a few times. The chain links TRBV11-2 to TRBJ2-3; D gene uncertain. V dropped 1 base and J dropped 2 bases, with 10 bases sitting between them. The germline gives CDR1 SGHAT, CDR2 FQNNGV. The CDR3 totals 15 residues. CDR3 sequence: CASSLGVADTDTQYF. The CDR3, as DNA: TGTGCCAGCAGCTTAGGAGTTGCGGACACAGATACGCAGTATTTT.

The chain carries TRBV15 and TRBJ2-5; TRBD2 aligns across 9 bases. From germline, CDR1 is LNHNV and CDR2 YYDKDF (reference sequence). The ends lost 4 bases at V and 6 bases at J; junction bases unmatched: 3. This CDR3 spans 13 amino acids. CDR3: CATSISGGKTQYF. In nucleotides, the CDR3 is TGTGCCACCAGCATTAGCGGGGGAAAGACCCAGTACTTC.